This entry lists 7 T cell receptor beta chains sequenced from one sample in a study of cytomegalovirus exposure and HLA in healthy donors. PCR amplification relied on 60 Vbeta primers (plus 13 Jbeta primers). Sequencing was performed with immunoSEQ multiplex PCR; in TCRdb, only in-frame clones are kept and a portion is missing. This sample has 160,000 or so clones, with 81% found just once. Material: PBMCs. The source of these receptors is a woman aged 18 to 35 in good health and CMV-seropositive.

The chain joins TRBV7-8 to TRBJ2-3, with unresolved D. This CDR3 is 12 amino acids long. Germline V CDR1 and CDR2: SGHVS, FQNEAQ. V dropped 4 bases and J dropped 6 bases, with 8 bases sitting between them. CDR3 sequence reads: CASSWMTDTQYF. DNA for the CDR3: TGTGCCAGCAGCTGGATGACTGATACGCAGTATTTT.

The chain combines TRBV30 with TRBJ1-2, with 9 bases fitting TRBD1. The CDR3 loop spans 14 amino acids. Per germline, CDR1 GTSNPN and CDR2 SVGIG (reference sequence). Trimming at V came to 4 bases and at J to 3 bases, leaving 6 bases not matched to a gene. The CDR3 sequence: CAWTLDRGDYGYTF. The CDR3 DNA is TGTGCCTGGACACTGGACAGGGGTGACTATGGCTACACCTTC.

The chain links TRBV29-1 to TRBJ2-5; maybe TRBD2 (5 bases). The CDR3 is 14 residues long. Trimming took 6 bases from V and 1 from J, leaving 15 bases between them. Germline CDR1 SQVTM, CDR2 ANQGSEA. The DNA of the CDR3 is TGCAGCGTCGGGGAAGGGTATGGCCAAGAGACCCAGTACTTC. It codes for CSVGEGYGQETQYF.

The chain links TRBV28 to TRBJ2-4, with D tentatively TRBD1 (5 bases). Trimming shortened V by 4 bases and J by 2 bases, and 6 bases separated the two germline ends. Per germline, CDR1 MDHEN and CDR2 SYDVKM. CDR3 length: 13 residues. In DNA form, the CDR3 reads TGTGCCAGCAGTTCAGGGACCAAAAACATTCAGTACTTC. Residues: CASSSGTKNIQYF.

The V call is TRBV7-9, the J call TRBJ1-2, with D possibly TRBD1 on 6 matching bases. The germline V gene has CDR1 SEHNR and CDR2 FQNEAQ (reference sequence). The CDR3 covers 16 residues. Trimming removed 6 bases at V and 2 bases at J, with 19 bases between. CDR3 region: CASSPRDGGQNYGYTF. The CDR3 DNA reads TGTGCCAGCAGTCCCCGCGACGGAGGACAGAACTATGGCTACACCTTC.

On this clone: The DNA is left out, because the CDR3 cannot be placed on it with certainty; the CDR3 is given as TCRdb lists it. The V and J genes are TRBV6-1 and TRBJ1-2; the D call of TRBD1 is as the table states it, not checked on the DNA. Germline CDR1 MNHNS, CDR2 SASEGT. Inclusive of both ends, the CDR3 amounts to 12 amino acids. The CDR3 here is CASGGWARGATF.

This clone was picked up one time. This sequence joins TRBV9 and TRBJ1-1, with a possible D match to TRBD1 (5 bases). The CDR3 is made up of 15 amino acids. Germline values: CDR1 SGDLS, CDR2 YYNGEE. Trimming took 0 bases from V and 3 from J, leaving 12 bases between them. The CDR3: CASSVAARADTEAFF. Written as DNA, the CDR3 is TGTGCCAGCAGCGTAGCGGCCAGGGCGGACACTGAAGCTTTCTTT.